This is a list of T cell receptor beta chains from one sample in a study of shared clonotypes between healthy human individuals. Clones were sequenced by immunoSEQ multiplex PCR, and TCRdb holds only the in-frame ones, with some missing. Among over 850,000 clones listed, 75% to 85% were seen once. The sequenced material came from memory CD4+ T cells from PBMCs. The receptor set was obtained from a man in his late teens or twenties in good health. Some clones in this sample may be carry-over from other donors' samples. CDR3s include the opening cysteine and the closing phenylalanine or tryptophan. D genes are given only for firm matches. Clone size is shown for a subset of rows, as once, few, many or a class of expanded clone.

d_call	j_call	v_call	clone_size	cdr3_nt	cdr3_aa
TRBD2	TRBJ2-7	TRBV2	NA	TGTGCCAGCAGTGTTGAACTAGCGGGGACCTACGAGCAGTACTTC	CASSVELAGTYEQYF
TRBD1	TRBJ2-3	TRBV7-3	few	TGTGCCAGCAGCCCAATAGGGGGCGTCACAGATACGCAGTATTTT	CASSPIGGVTDTQYF
NA	TRBJ1-5	TRBV6-4	NA	TGTGCCAGCAGTGACTGGGTGGGGCAGCCCCAGCATTTT	CASSDWVGQPQHF
NA	TRBJ1-3	TRBV7-7	NA	TGTGCCAGCAGCTCCGGCTTTGTGGCTGGAAACACCATATATTTT	CASSSGFVAGNTIYF
TRBD1	TRBJ2-7	TRBV6-5	NA	TGTGCCAGCAGTTACGCGGGACAGGGAGGTTACGAGCAGTACTTC	CASSYAGQGGYEQYF
NA	TRBJ1-1	TRBV28	NA	TGTGCCAGCAGTGTCCGGGGGCTGACTGAAGCTTTCTTT	CASSVRGLTEAFF
NA	TRBJ2-1	TRBV6-1	once	TGTGCCAGCAGTTCACTAGCTGGCCAATACAATGAGCAGTTCTTC	CASSSLAGQYNEQFF
TRBD2	TRBJ2-7	TRBV5-1	NA	TGCGCCAGCAGCTTGAGTACGACTAGCGGGACGTCGGTGCAGTACTTC	CASSLSTTSGTSVQYF
TRBD2	TRBJ2-3	TRBV28	few	TGTGCCAGCAGTTTGGACCGGGGACTAGCGGGAGCCCTCACAGATACGCAGTATTTT	CASSLDRGLAGALTDTQYF
TRBD1	TRBJ1-1	TRBV2	NA	TGTGCCAGCACCCGACAGGGAGGCGCTGAAGCTTTCTTT	CASTRQGGAEAFF